The text below deals with one T cell receptor beta chain. The entry originates in a study of blood T cell repertoires in COVID-19. Overall study context: Acute and convalescent COVID-19 samples came from the United States, Italy and Spain. PBMCs, B-cell-depleted T cells, or T cells were the source of the cDNA or gDNA that made up the material.

The data were produced by immunoSEQ multiplex PCR, yet TCRdb's version contains in-frame clones alone and is incomplete. The sample has about 230,000 clones, around 83% seen once; the top ten hold approximately 7%. Trimming pared 2 bases from V and 2 bases from J, leaving 10 bases between. Germline V gives CDR1 GTSNPN, CDR2 SVGIG (reference sequence). The CDR3 is made up of 13 amino acids. The source material was peripheral blood. This rearrangement joins TRBV30 to TRBJ2-7; D may be TRBD1 (5 bases). The source of this sequence is a woman aged 45-60 years with acute or convalescent COVID-19. The CDR3 bases are TGTGCCTGGAGTCTCAGGGCCCCCTACGAGCAGTACTTC. This codes for CAWSLRAPYEQYF.